The rows below give T cell receptor beta chains drawn from one sample of a study of shared clonotypes between healthy human individuals. TCRdb's table, derived via immunoSEQ multiplex PCR, lists solely in-frame clones and lacks some. The sample has some 2.1 million clones, about 94% seen once. The specimen was naive CD8+ T cells sorted from blood. Source of these receptors: a man younger than 35 in good health. CDR3s include the opening cysteine and the closing phenylalanine or tryptophan. The order of the fields is V gene, clone size, D gene, J gene, CDR3 length, CDR3 DNA, CDR3 protein. A D gene is named only where the DNA matches it firmly. Clone size is shown for a subset of rows, as once, few, many or a class of expanded clone.

V gene: TRBV4-1; clone size: -; D gene: -; J gene: TRBJ2-2; CDR3 length: 14; CDR3 DNA: TGCGCCAGCAGCCAGTCCGGCCGCCCCGGGGAGCTGTTTTTT; CDR3 protein: CASSQSGRPGELFF
V gene: TRBV28; clone size: -; D gene: TRBD2; J gene: TRBJ2-7; CDR3 length: 15; CDR3 DNA: TGTGCCAGCAGTTTAACTAGCGGGATTACCTACGAGCAGTACTTC; CDR3 protein: CASSLTSGITYEQYF
V gene: TRBV5-4; clone size: -; D gene: -; J gene: TRBJ1-2; CDR3 length: 11; CDR3 DNA: TGTGCCAGCAGCCCCGGACGTGGCTACACCTTC; CDR3 protein: CASSPGRGYTF
V gene: TRBV18; clone size: once; D gene: -; J gene: TRBJ2-7; CDR3 length: 13; CDR3 DNA: TGTGCCAGCTCACCTCCAGGGGAGGACGAGCAGTACTTC; CDR3 protein: CASSPPGEDEQYF
V gene: TRBV13; clone size: -; D gene: -; J gene: TRBJ2-7; CDR3 length: 17; CDR3 DNA: TGTGCCAGCAGCCCATGGGGGAGCGGGACAGCTACGTACGAGCAGTACTTC; CDR3 protein: CASSPWGSGTATYEQYF
V gene: TRBV11-2; clone size: -; D gene: -; J gene: TRBJ2-7; CDR3 length: 14; CDR3 DNA: TGTGCCAGCAGCTTTTACGAATTGGATTACGAGCAGTACTTC; CDR3 protein: CASSFYELDYEQYF
V gene: TRBV27; clone size: -; D gene: -; J gene: TRBJ1-3; CDR3 length: 13; CDR3 DNA: TGTGCCAGCAGTCCCCTCGGTGGAAACACCATATATTTT; CDR3 protein: CASSPLGGNTIYF
V gene: TRBV27; clone size: -; D gene: TRBD1; J gene: TRBJ2-2; CDR3 length: 14; CDR3 DNA: TGTGCCAGCAGTTGGGCAGGGGGCGACGGGGAGCTGTTTTTT; CDR3 protein: CASSWAGGDGELFF
V gene: TRBV5-6; clone size: -; D gene: TRBD1; J gene: TRBJ2-7; CDR3 length: 16; CDR3 DNA: TGTGCCAGCAGCTTGGCGGGACAGGGGATTTCCTACGAGCAGTACTTC; CDR3 protein: CASSLAGQGISYEQYF
V gene: TRBV5-5; clone size: -; D gene: -; J gene: TRBJ2-7; CDR3 length: 16; CDR3 DNA: TGTGCCAGCAGCTTGTTTCCCGCAGGGAGCTCCTACGAGCAGTACTTC; CDR3 protein: CASSLFPAGSSYEQYF
V gene: TRBV4-1; clone size: -; D gene: TRBD1; J gene: TRBJ1-1; CDR3 length: 16; CDR3 DNA: TGCGCCAGCAGCCCGGACAGGGGGCAATGGTACACTGAAGCTTTCTTT; CDR3 protein: CASSPDRGQWYTEAFF
V gene: TRBV13; clone size: -; D gene: -; J gene: TRBJ1-1; CDR3 length: 15; CDR3 DNA: TGTGCCAGCAGCTCCATAGACAGCTCCTACACTGAAGCTTTCTTT; CDR3 protein: CASSSIDSSYTEAFF
V gene: TRBV29-1; clone size: -; D gene: -; J gene: TRBJ2-3; CDR3 length: 15; CDR3 DNA: TGCAGCGTTGAAGACCCTGACAGCGACACAGATACGCAGTATTTT; CDR3 protein: CSVEDPDSDTDTQYF
V gene: TRBV6-5; clone size: -; D gene: -; J gene: TRBJ1-5; CDR3 length: 14; CDR3 DNA: TGTGCCAGCAGGGAAATGAATAGCAATCAGCCCCAGCATTTT; CDR3 protein: CASREMNSNQPQHF
V gene: TRBV19; clone size: -; D gene: -; J gene: TRBJ2-7; CDR3 length: 14; CDR3 DNA: TGTGCCAGTAGTATCCGTACAGAGTCCTACGAGCAGTACTTC; CDR3 protein: CASSIRTESYEQYF
V gene: TRBV5-6; clone size: -; D gene: -; J gene: TRBJ1-2; CDR3 length: 15; CDR3 DNA: TGTGCCAGCAGTCCCTCACCTCCCCCGGGTGGTGGCTACACCTTC; CDR3 protein: CASSPSPPPGGGYTF
V gene: TRBV9; clone size: -; D gene: TRBD1; J gene: TRBJ2-1; CDR3 length: 16; CDR3 DNA: TGTGCCAGCAGCGTAACCCGGGACAGGGGGACCAATGAGCAGTTCTTC; CDR3 protein: CASSVTRDRGTNEQFF
V gene: TRBV6-6; clone size: -; D gene: -; J gene: TRBJ2-3; CDR3 length: 14; CDR3 DNA: TGTGCCAGCAGCCACGCTAGCGGCACAGATACGCAGTATTTT; CDR3 protein: CASSHASGTDTQYF
V gene: TRBV5-5; clone size: -; D gene: -; J gene: TRBJ2-7; CDR3 length: 12; CDR3 DNA: TGTGCCAGCAGCTTAGGTGAGAGCGAGCAGTACTTC; CDR3 protein: CASSLGESEQYF
V gene: TRBV2; clone size: -; D gene: -; J gene: TRBJ2-1; CDR3 length: 13; CDR3 DNA: TGTGCCTCACGGCGGGACTCCTACAATGAGCAGTTCTTC; CDR3 protein: CASRRDSYNEQFF
V gene: TRBV27; clone size: -; D gene: TRBD1; J gene: TRBJ2-7; CDR3 length: 16; CDR3 DNA: TGTGCCAGCAGTCCCTCCGCAGGGGGCTATACCTACGAGCAGTACTTC; CDR3 protein: CASSPSAGGYTYEQYF
V gene: TRBV27; clone size: -; D gene: TRBD2; J gene: TRBJ2-1; CDR3 length: 15; CDR3 DNA: TGTGCCAGCAGTCCGGGACTAGCGGATTACAATGAGCAGTTCTTC; CDR3 protein: CASSPGLADYNEQFF
V gene: TRBV25-1; clone size: -; D gene: TRBD2; J gene: TRBJ2-7; CDR3 length: 15; CDR3 DNA: TGTGCCAGCAGTGAAACCGGGACTAGTTCACGCGAGCAGTACTTC; CDR3 protein: CASSETGTSSREQYF
V gene: TRBV7-9; clone size: -; D gene: -; J gene: TRBJ2-1; CDR3 length: 17; CDR3 DNA: TGTGCCAGCAGCCCGACGGAGCGGAATTATGGATACAATGAGCAGTTCTTC; CDR3 protein: CASSPTERNYGYNEQFF
V gene: TRBV27; clone size: -; D gene: -; J gene: TRBJ2-3; CDR3 length: 15; CDR3 DNA: TGTGCCAGCTGTCTGAGGGAGGCTAGCACAGATACGCAGTATTTT; CDR3 protein: CASCLREASTDTQYF
V gene: TRBV7-9; clone size: -; D gene: -; J gene: TRBJ1-1; CDR3 length: 13; CDR3 DNA: TGTGCCAGCAGCTCGGAGCCGAACACTGAAGCTTTCTTT; CDR3 protein: CASSSEPNTEAFF
V gene: TRBV6-6; clone size: -; D gene: -; J gene: TRBJ2-3; CDR3 length: 14; CDR3 DNA: TGTGCCAGCAGTTACAGGCAGGGCGCAGATACGCAGTATTTT; CDR3 protein: CASSYRQGADTQYF
V gene: TRBV30; clone size: once; D gene: TRBD1; J gene: TRBJ1-4; CDR3 length: 18; CDR3 DNA: TGTGCCTGGAGTGTAATGCGGCTGAGTGACAGGGACCATGAAAAACTGTTTTTT; CDR3 protein: CAWSVMRLSDRDHEKLFF
V gene: TRBV28; clone size: -; D gene: -; J gene: TRBJ1-2; CDR3 length: 13; CDR3 DNA: TGTGCCAGCAGTCCTGGGGGGGCTAGTGGCTACACCTTC; CDR3 protein: CASSPGGASGYTF
V gene: TRBV30; clone size: -; D gene: -; J gene: TRBJ1-4; CDR3 length: 16; CDR3 DNA: TGTGCCTGGAGTGTAGTAGACAACGGGGCGGATGAAAAACTGTTTTTT; CDR3 protein: CAWSVVDNGADEKLFF
V gene: TRBV4-1; clone size: -; D gene: TRBD2; J gene: TRBJ2-7; CDR3 length: 17; CDR3 DNA: TGCGCCAGCAGCCAAGTGGCTAGCGGGACTCTCTCCTACGAGCAGTACTTC; CDR3 protein: CASSQVASGTLSYEQYF
V gene: TRBV19; clone size: -; D gene: -; J gene: TRBJ1-1; CDR3 length: 12; CDR3 DNA: TGTGCCAGTAGTATGGGGGGGAAGGAAGCTTTCTTT; CDR3 protein: CASSMGGKEAFF
V gene: TRBV18; clone size: -; D gene: -; J gene: TRBJ1-1; CDR3 length: 14; CDR3 DNA: TGTGCCAGCTCACGTGTGGGGCTGGACACTGAAGCTTTCTTT; CDR3 protein: CASSRVGLDTEAFF
V gene: TRBV27; clone size: -; D gene: -; J gene: TRBJ1-6; CDR3 length: 13; CDR3 DNA: TGTGCCAGCAGTCCCACCTATAATTCACCCCTCCACTTT; CDR3 protein: CASSPTYNSPLHF
V gene: TRBV7-3; clone size: -; D gene: -; J gene: TRBJ2-3; CDR3 length: 14; CDR3 DNA: TGTGCCAGCAGCTTAAACGGCCCTGGGGATACGCAGTATTTT; CDR3 protein: CASSLNGPGDTQYF
V gene: TRBV29-1; clone size: -; D gene: TRBD1; J gene: TRBJ1-1; CDR3 length: 12; CDR3 DNA: TGCAGCGTCTTGGGACAGGTTGGAGAAGCTTTCTTT; CDR3 protein: CSVLGQVGEAFF
V gene: TRBV28; clone size: -; D gene: -; J gene: TRBJ2-7; CDR3 length: 14; CDR3 DNA: TGTGCCAGCAGTTTATTCGGGAGCCAGGACGAGCAGTACTTC; CDR3 protein: CASSLFGSQDEQYF
V gene: TRBV6-5; clone size: -; D gene: TRBD2; J gene: TRBJ2-3; CDR3 length: 14; CDR3 DNA: TGTGCCAGCAGCCCGGCGGGAGCAACAGATACGCAGTATTTT; CDR3 protein: CASSPAGATDTQYF
V gene: TRBV19; clone size: -; D gene: -; J gene: TRBJ1-2; CDR3 length: 14; CDR3 DNA: TGTGCCAGTAGTACTTGGACCGTGTCCTCTGGCTACACCTTC; CDR3 protein: CASSTWTVSSGYTF
V gene: TRBV5-8; clone size: -; D gene: -; J gene: TRBJ1-1; CDR3 length: 15; CDR3 DNA: TGTGCCAGCAGCTTGTTGCGGCTCATGAACACTGAAGCTTTCTTT; CDR3 protein: CASSLLRLMNTEAFF
V gene: TRBV19; clone size: once; D gene: -; J gene: TRBJ2-7; CDR3 length: 15; CDR3 DNA: TGTGCCAGTAGTCCACTAGCTGGGGATACCTACGAGCAGTACTTC; CDR3 protein: CASSPLAGDTYEQYF
V gene: TRBV9; clone size: -; D gene: -; J gene: TRBJ2-3; CDR3 length: 15; CDR3 DNA: TGTGCCAGCAGCGTAGCTACCCTACTGGGTGATACGCAGTATTTT; CDR3 protein: CASSVATLLGDTQYF
V gene: TRBV7-6; clone size: -; D gene: -; J gene: TRBJ2-7; CDR3 length: 15; CDR3 DNA: TGTGCCAGCAGCTTAGGAGGAGGGGAAGCTTACGAGCAGTACTTC; CDR3 protein: CASSLGGGEAYEQYF
V gene: TRBV6-1; clone size: -; D gene: -; J gene: TRBJ2-3; CDR3 length: 15; CDR3 DNA: TGTGCCAGCCAACACCGGGACCGGGGCACAGATACGCAGTATTTT; CDR3 protein: CASQHRDRGTDTQYF
V gene: TRBV11-2; clone size: -; D gene: -; J gene: TRBJ2-1; CDR3 length: 16; CDR3 DNA: TGTGCCAGCAGCTTAGTCGCAGGGATGGTCGACAATGAGCAGTTCTTC; CDR3 protein: CASSLVAGMVDNEQFF
V gene: TRBV11-2; clone size: -; D gene: -; J gene: TRBJ2-1; CDR3 length: 16; CDR3 DNA: TGTGCCAGCAGCTATTCCCAGTGGAGCTCCTACAATGAGCAGTTCTTC; CDR3 protein: CASSYSQWSSYNEQFF
V gene: TRBV2; clone size: -; D gene: -; J gene: TRBJ1-1; CDR3 length: 12; CDR3 DNA: TGTGCCAGCAGCGGTTGGAACACTGAAGCTTTCTTT; CDR3 protein: CASSGWNTEAFF
V gene: TRBV19; clone size: once; D gene: TRBD2; J gene: TRBJ2-1; CDR3 length: 13; CDR3 DNA: TGTGCCAGTAGTTTCGGGGGGGCCATTGAGCAGTTCTTC; CDR3 protein: CASSFGGAIEQFF
V gene: TRBV5-8; clone size: -; D gene: TRBD2; J gene: TRBJ2-5; CDR3 length: 18; CDR3 DNA: TGTGCCAGCAGCCCAGGACTAGCGGGGGCATTCGTTGGGGAGACCCAGTACTTC; CDR3 protein: CASSPGLAGAFVGETQYF
V gene: TRBV7-8; clone size: -; D gene: TRBD1; J gene: TRBJ1-4; CDR3 length: 14; CDR3 DNA: TGTGCCAGCAGCCGGGGGACAGGGGATGAAAAACTGTTTTTT; CDR3 protein: CASSRGTGDEKLFF
V gene: TRBV30; clone size: -; D gene: -; J gene: TRBJ2-7; CDR3 length: 15; CDR3 DNA: TGTGCCTGGAGTGGGCTTTTAACGGAATCCTACGAGCAGTACTTC; CDR3 protein: CAWSGLLTESYEQYF
V gene: TRBV2; clone size: -; D gene: -; J gene: TRBJ2-5; CDR3 length: 15; CDR3 DNA: TGTGCCAGCAGTGAAGGAGGAGGAAGGCAAGAGACCCAGTACTTC; CDR3 protein: CASSEGGGRQETQYF
V gene: TRBV5-4; clone size: -; D gene: TRBD2; J gene: TRBJ2-7; CDR3 length: 15; CDR3 DNA: TGTGCCAGCAGCTTGGGACTAGCGGGGGTAAACGAGCAGTACTTC; CDR3 protein: CASSLGLAGVNEQYF